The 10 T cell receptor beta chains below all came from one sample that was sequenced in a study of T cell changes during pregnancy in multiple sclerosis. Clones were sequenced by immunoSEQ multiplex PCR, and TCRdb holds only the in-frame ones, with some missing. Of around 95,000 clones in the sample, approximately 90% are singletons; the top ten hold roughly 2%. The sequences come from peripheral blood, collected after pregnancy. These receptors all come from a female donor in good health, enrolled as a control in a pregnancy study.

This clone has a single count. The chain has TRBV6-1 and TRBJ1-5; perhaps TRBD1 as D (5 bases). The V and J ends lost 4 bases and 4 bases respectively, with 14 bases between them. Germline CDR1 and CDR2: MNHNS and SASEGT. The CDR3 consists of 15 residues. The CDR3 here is CASSGRGGVNQPQHF. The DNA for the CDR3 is TGTGCCAGCAGTGGCCGAGGAGGGGTAAATCAGCCCCAGCATTTT.

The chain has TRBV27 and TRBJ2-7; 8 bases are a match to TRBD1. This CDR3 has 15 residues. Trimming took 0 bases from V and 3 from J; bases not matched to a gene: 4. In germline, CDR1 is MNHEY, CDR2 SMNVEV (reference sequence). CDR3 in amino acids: CASSLSQQGDYEQYF. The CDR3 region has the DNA TGTGCCAGCAGTTTATCACAACAGGGGGACTACGAGCAGTACTTC.

The CDR3 DNA reads as TGTGCCAGCAGCTTGGAGCCGGGAACTGAGTTCGGGGAGCTGTTTTTT. This translates into CASSLEPGTEFGELFF. The rearrangement joins TRBV5-4 to TRBJ2-2; weak D call: TRBD2 (5 bases). The CDR3 has 16 residues. The germline V and J ends were trimmed by 0 bases and 7 bases, with 16 bases remaining between them. From germline, CDR1 is SGHNT and CDR2 YYREEE (reference sequence).

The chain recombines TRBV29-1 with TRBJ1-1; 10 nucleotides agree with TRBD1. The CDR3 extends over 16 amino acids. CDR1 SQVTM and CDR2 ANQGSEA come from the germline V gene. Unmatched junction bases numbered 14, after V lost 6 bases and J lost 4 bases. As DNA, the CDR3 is TGCAGCGTCCGGCCTCGGGACAGGGGTGTAAGCACTGAAGCTTTCTTT. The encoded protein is CSVRPRDRGVSTEAFF. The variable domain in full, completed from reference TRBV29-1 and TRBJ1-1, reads SAVISQKPSRDICQRGTSLTIQCQVDSQVTMMFWYRQQPGQSLTLIATANQGSEATYESGFVIDKFPISRPNLTFSTLTVSNMSPEDSSIYLCSVRPRDRGVSTEAFFGQGTRLTVV.

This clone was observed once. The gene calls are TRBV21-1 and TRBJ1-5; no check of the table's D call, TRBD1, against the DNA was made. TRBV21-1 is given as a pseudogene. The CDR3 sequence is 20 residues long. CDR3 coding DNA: TGTGCCAGCAGCAACGGTAGCCAGGGTACCCCTAACAATAGCAATCAGCCCCAGCATTTT. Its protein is CASSNGSQGTPNNSNQPQHF.

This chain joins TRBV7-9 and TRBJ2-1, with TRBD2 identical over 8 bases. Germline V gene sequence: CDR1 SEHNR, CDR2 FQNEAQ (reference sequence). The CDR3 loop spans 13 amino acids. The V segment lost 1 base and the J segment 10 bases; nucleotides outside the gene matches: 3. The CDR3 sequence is CASSLGTSTEQFF. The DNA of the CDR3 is TGTGCCAGCAGCTTAGGGACTAGCACGGAGCAGTTCTTC.

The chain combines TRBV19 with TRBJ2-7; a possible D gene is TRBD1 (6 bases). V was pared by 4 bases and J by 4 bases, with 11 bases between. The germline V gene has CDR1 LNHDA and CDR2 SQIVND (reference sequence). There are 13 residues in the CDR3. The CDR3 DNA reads TGTGCCAGTAGTAGGACAGCTTTATACGAGCAGTACTTC. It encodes CASSRTALYEQYF.

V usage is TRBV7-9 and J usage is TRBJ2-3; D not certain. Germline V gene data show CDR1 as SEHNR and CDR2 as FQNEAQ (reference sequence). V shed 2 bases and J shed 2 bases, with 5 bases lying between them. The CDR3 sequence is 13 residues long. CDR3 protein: CASSLISTDTQYF. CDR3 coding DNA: TGTGCCAGCAGCTTAATATCCACAGATACGCAGTATTTT.

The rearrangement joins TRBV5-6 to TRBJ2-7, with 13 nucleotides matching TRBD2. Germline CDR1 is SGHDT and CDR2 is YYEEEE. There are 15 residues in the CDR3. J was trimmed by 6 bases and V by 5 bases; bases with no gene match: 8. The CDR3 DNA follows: TGTGCCAGCAGGGCTACTAGCGGGGGGGCCGGCGAGCAGTACTTC. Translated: CASRATSGGAGEQYF.

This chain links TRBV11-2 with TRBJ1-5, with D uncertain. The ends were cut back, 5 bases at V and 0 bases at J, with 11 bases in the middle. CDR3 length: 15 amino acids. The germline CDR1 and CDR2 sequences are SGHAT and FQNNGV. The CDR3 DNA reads TGTGCCAGCAGCGTAGGAGCCTATAGCAATCAGCCCCAGCATTTT. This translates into CASSVGAYSNQPQHF.